One sample yielded the 8 T cell receptor beta chains listed below, sequenced in a study of blood T cell repertoires in COVID-19. The protocol was immunoSEQ multiplex PCR, while the TCRdb copy is restricted to in-frame clones and leaves out a portion. The data contain 200,000 to 250,000 clones, about 80% of them singletons. The sample was PBMCs or T cells enriched from blood (not recorded which). The receptors derive from a woman aged 40 to 49 with acute COVID-19.

J is TRBJ1-1 and V is TRBV5-1, with 7 nucleotides matching TRBD1. With 0 bases clipped from V and 5 bases from J, the junction kept 4 bases outside the gene matches. Germline CDR1 and CDR2: SGHRS and YFSETQ. This CDR3 comprises 14 residues. The CDR3 DNA is TGCGCCAGCAGCTTGGGGCAGGGGGTGACTGAAGCTTTCTTT. This gives the protein CASSLGQGVTEAFF.

The rearrangement links TRBV4-2 to TRBJ2-7; the match to TRBD2 covers 7 bases. This CDR3 is built from 15 residues. CDR1 is LGHNA, CDR2 YNFKEQ, per germline. V gave up 3 bases and J gave up 4 bases; unmatched junction bases: 9. The CDR3 nucleotides read TGTGCCAGCAGCCAGAGGAGAGCGGGAAGATACGAGCAGTACTTC. Translation: CASSQRRAGRYEQYF.

The rearrangement uses TRBV5-1 and TRBJ1-1; D perhaps matches TRBD1 (5 bases). The V gene's germline CDR1 is SGHRS and CDR2 YFSETQ. The CDR3 length is 15 residues. Trimming pared 4 bases from V and 1 base from J, leaving 14 bases between. The DNA of the CDR3 is TGCGCCAGCAGCCCGGGAGGCAGGGCGAACACTGAAGCTTTCTTT. Translation: CASSPGGRANTEAFF.

The genes are TRBV5-4 and TRBJ1-1; 7 nucleotides align to TRBD1. The CDR3 runs to 14 residues. The ends lost 0 bases at V and 6 bases at J; junction bases unmatched: 5. CDR1 and CDR2 (germline): SGHNT, YYREEE (reference sequence). DNA for the CDR3: TGTGCCAGCAGCTTGGGACAGGGTATGCCTGAAGCTTTCTTT. This codes for CASSLGQGMPEAFF.

This rearrangement joins TRBV18 to TRBJ1-2; D ambiguous. Germline CDR1 and CDR2: KGHSH and LQKENI. There are 13 residues in the CDR3. Deletions cut 5 bases from V and 3 bases from J, with 10 bases between. DNA for the CDR3: TGTGCCAGCTCAAGCCAGGCCGACTATGGCTACACCTTC. Its translation: CASSSQADYGYTF. Based on the CDR3 plus reference TRBV18 and TRBJ1-2, the full variable domain is NAGVMQNPRHLVRRRGQEARLRCSPMKGHSHVYWYRQLPEEGLKFMVYLQKENIIDESGMPKERFSAEFPKEGPSILRIQQVVRGDSAAYFCASSSQADYGYTFGSGTRLTVV.

In this sample, this clone turned up once. J is TRBJ2-2 and V is TRBV11-2, with 8 bases identical to TRBD1. J lost 6 bases, V lost 5 bases, and 14 bases had no gene match. This CDR3 region has 17 residues. The germline gives CDR1 SGHAT, CDR2 FQNNGV. Written as DNA, the CDR3 is TGTGCCAGCAGCCCGGGACCGGGGACAGGTGGGGCCGGGGAGCTGTTTTTT. Residues: CASSPGPGTGGAGELFF. The variable domain in full, with the rest retrieved from reference TRBV11-2 and TRBJ2-2, is EAGVAQSPRYKIIEKRQSVAFWCNPISGHATLYWYQQILGQGPKLLIQFQNNGVVDDSQLPKDRFSAERLKGVDSTLKIQPAKLEDSAVYLCASSPGPGTGGAGELFFGEGSRLTVL.

The genes are TRBV10-3 and TRBJ1-2, with TRBD1 identical over 7 bases. J lost 5 bases, V lost 9 bases, and 15 bases had no gene match. This CDR3 region has 15 residues. Germline CDR1 and CDR2: ENHRY and SYGVKD. The CDR3 DNA sequence: TGTGCCATTTTTGGGGACAGCAGCAAGCATTATGGCTACACCTTC. This translates into CAIFGDSSKHYGYTF.

The V call is TRBV5-5, the J call TRBJ1-4; D uncertain. The V and J ends lost 4 bases and 7 bases respectively, with 17 bases between them. Germline values: CDR1 SGHKS, CDR2 YYEKEE (reference sequence). The CDR3 runs to 15 residues. CDR3 sequence: CASSLGLTRSEKLFF. In DNA form, the CDR3 reads TGTGCCAGCAGCCTGGGCCTCACTCGAAGTGAAAAACTGTTTTTT.